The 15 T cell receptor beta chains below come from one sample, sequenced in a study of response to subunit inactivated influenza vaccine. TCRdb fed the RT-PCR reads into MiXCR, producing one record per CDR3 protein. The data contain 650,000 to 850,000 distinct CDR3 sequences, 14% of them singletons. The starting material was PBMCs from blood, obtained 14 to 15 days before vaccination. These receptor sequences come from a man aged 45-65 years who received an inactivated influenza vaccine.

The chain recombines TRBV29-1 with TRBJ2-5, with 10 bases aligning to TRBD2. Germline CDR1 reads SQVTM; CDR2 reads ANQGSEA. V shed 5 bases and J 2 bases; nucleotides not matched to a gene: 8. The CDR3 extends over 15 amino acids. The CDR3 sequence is CSVRPLAGVQETQYF. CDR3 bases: TGCAGCGTTCGACCTCTAGCGGGGGTGCAAGAGACCCAGTACTTC.

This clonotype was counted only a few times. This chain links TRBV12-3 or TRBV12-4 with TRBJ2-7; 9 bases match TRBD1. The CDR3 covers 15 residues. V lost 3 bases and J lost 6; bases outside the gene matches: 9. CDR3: CASSLGTWTGAEQYF. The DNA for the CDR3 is TGTGCCAGCAGTTTGGGGACGTGGACAGGGGCCGAGCAGTACTTC.

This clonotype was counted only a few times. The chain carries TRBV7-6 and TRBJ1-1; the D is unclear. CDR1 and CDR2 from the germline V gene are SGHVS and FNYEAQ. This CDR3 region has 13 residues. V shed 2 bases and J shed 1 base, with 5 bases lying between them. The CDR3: CASSLQQNTEAFF. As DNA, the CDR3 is TGTGCCAGCAGCTTACAGCAGAACACTGAAGCTTTCTTT.

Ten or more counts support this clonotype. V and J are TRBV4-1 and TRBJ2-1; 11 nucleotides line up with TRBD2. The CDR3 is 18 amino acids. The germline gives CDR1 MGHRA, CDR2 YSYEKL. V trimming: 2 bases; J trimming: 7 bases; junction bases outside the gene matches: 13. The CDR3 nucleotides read TGCGCCAGCAGCCAACCAACCTACCTAGCGGGGGGCGTGAATGAGCAGTTCTTC. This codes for CASSQPTYLAGGVNEQFF.

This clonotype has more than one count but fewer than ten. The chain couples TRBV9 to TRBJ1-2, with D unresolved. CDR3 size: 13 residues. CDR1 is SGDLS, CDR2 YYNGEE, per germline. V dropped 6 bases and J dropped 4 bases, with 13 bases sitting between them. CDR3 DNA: TGTGCCAGCACCCGGTCGGACTCCTATGGCTACACCTTC. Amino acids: CASTRSDSYGYTF.

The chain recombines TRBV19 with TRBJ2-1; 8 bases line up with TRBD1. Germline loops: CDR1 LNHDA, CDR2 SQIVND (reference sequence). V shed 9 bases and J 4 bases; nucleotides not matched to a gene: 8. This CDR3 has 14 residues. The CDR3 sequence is CASHPGQAYNEQFF. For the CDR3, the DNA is TGTGCCAGCCACCCGGGACAGGCATACAATGAGCAGTTCTTC.

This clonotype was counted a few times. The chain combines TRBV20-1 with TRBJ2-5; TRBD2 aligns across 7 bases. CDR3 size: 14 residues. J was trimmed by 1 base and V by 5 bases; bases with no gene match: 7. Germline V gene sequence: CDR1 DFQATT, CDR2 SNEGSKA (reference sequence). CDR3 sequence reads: CSAHGGRAQETQYF. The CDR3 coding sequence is TGCAGTGCTCACGGGGGGAGGGCCCAAGAGACCCAGTACTTC.

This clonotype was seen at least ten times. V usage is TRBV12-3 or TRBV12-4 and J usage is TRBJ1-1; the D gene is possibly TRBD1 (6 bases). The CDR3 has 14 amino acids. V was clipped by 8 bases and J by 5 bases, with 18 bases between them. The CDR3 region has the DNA TGTGCCAGCCTGGAAGGACAGTTCGGTACTGAAGCTTTCTTT. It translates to CASLEGQFGTEAFF.

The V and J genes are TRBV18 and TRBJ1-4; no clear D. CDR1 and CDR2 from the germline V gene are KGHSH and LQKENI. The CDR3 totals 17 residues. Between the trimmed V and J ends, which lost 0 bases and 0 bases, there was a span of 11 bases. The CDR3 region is CASSPPGSAATNEKLFF. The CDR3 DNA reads TGTGCCAGCTCACCACCAGGGTCGGCAGCAACTAATGAAAAACTGTTTTTT.

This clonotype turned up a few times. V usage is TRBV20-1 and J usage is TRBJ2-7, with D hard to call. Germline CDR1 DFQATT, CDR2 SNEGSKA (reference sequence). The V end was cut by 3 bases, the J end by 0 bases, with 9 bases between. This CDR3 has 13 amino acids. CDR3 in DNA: TGCAGTGCTAGTAGTTCCCCCTCCTACGAGCAGTACTTC. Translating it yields CSASSSPSYEQYF.

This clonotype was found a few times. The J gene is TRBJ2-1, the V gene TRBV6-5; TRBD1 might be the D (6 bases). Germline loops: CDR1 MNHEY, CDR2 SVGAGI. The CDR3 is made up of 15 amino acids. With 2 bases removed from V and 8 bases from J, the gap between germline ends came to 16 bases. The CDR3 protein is CASSYNFLQGYEQFF. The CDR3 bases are TGTGCCAGCAGTTACAATTTCCTACAGGGATATGAGCAGTTCTTC.

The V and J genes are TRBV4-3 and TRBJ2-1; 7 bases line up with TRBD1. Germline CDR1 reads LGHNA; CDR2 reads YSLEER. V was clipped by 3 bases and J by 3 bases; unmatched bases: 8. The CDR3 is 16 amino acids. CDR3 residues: CASSQTTGKIYNEQFF. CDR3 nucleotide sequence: TGCGCCAGCAGCCAGACGACAGGGAAAATCTACAATGAGCAGTTCTTC.

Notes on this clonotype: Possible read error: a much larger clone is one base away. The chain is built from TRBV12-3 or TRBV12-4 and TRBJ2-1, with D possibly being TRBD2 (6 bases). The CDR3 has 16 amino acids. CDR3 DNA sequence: TGTGCCAGCAGTTTTCCCGGGGGAAGCTCCTACAATGAGCAGGTCTTC. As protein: CASSFPGGSSYNEQVF.

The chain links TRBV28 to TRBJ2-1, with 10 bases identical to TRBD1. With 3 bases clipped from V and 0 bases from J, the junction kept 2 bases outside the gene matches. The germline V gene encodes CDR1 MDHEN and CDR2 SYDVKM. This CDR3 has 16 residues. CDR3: CASSLGDRGSYNEQFF. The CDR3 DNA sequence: TGTGCCAGCAGTTTGGGGGACAGGGGCTCCTACAATGAGCAGTTCTTC.

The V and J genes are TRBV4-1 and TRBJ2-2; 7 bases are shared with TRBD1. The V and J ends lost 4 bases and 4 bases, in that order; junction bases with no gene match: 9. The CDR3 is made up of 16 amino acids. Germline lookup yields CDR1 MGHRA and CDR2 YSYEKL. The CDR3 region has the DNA TGCGCCAGCAGCCCTACACCAGACAGGGCCACCGGGGAGCTGTTTTTT. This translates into CASSPTPDRATGELFF.